The clone carrying this T cell receptor beta chain came up a few times. Its antigen is unknown. CDR1 is MDHEN, CDR2 SYDVKM, per germline. The CDR3 extends over 15 amino acids. Assay used: immunoSEQ multiplex PCR; TCRdb lists only in-frame clones, some missing. The sample contains 40,000 to 60,000 clones, none of them singletons. This entry is derived from a study of T cells after posttransplantation cyclophosphamide. General study results and limits: Donor CD8+ memory clones often dominated recipient blood repertoires at later times.

This sequence was found in a man in his forties in good health, CMV-negative, and a related stem cell transplant donor. The sequenced sample consisted of PBMCs. This rearrangement joins TRBV28 to TRBJ2-5, with D perhaps matching TRBD2 (6 bases). The last part of the DNA fits TRBJ2-7 better; the J call may be wrong. For the CDR3, the DNA is TGTGCCAGCAGTTCCGGGACTCATAGCTCCTACGAGCAGTACTTC. This codes for CASSSGTHSSYEQYF.